The 31 T cell receptor beta chains below all came from one sample that was sequenced in a study of memory CD4+ T cells and cytomegalovirus serostatus. TCRdb's table, derived via immunoSEQ multiplex PCR, lists solely in-frame clones and lacks some. The sample has approximately 65,000 clones, approximately 71% seen once; the top ten hold about 0.9%. The sort gate was single viable CD3+CD4+CD8-CD45RO+ cells for memory CD4+ T cells. Sequenced material: memory CD4+ T cells from blood. The receptors were gathered from an adult in good health and CMV-seronegative.

This clone was counted a single time. The V and J genes are TRBV19 and TRBJ2-3; a weak D match, TRBD2 (6 bases). Trimming shortened V by 8 bases and J by 1 base, and 13 bases separated the two germline ends. Germline lookup yields CDR1 LNHDA and CDR2 SQIVND (reference sequence). The CDR3 is 14 amino acids. The CDR3: CASRAGIGTDTQYF. The CDR3 DNA sequence: TGTGCCAGTCGGGCGGGGATAGGCACAGATACGCAGTATTTT.

This clone was detected only a few times. The CDR3 DNA sequence: TGTGCCAGTAGTTTCGACAGCGGTCTACAGCCCCAGCATTTT. It encodes CASSFDSGLQPQHF. The rearrangement links TRBV19 to TRBJ1-5, with D tentatively TRBD1 (5 bases). V was trimmed by 5 bases and J by 7 bases, leaving 15 bases between them. This CDR3 contains 14 residues. Germline V gene sequence: CDR1 LNHDA, CDR2 SQIVND (reference sequence). Using reference TRBV19 and TRBJ1-5 for the parts outside the CDR3, the full variable domain is DGGITQSPKYLFRKEGQNVTLSCEQNLNHDAMYWYRQDPGQGLRLIYYSQIVNDFQKGDIAEGYSVSREKKESFPLTVTSAQKNPTAFYLCASSFDSGLQPQHFGDGTRLSIL.

About this clone itself: At the DNA level, this CDR3 is encoded by other sequences in the same sample as well. The chain is built from TRBV7-9 and TRBJ1-2, with D unclear. From germline, CDR1 is SEHNR and CDR2 FQNEAQ (reference sequence). V was pared by 5 bases and J by 4 bases, with 8 bases between. The CDR3 covers 12 residues. CDR3 nucleotide sequence: TGTGCCAGCAGCATAGACGGCTATGGCTACACCTTC. It is translated as CASSIDGYGYTF.

This sequence joins TRBV7-8 and TRBJ1-1; D is unclear. The CDR3 has 14 amino acids. The V gene's germline CDR1 is SGHVS and CDR2 FQNEAQ. The V gene lost 6 bases and the J gene lost 0 bases, with 11 bases spanning the gap. The CDR3 DNA follows: TGTGCCAGCAGTACCTACGGGGTGAACACTGAAGCTTTCTTT. Protein: CASSTYGVNTEAFF.

V is TRBV27 and J is TRBJ1-2, with 7 bases identical to TRBD1. The CDR3 is 14 residues long. Germline assignment: CDR1 MNHEY and CDR2 SMNVEV (reference sequence). J gave up 0 bases and V 6 bases, and 4 bases lay outside the gene matches. This CDR3 reads CASRMDRTNYGYTF. The DNA of the CDR3 is TGTGCCAGCAGGATGGACAGGACTAACTATGGCTACACCTTC.

The chain couples TRBV4-3 to TRBJ2-3; TRBD2 matches at 12 bases. The germline V gene encodes CDR1 LGHNA and CDR2 YSLEER. The CDR3 sequence is 19 residues long. V lost 2 bases, J lost 2 bases, and 11 bases stayed unmatched. CDR3 region: CASSQSFGGLAGITDTQYF. The CDR3 nucleotides read TGCGCCAGCAGCCAAAGTTTTGGTGGACTAGCGGGGATCACAGATACGCAGTATTTT.

This chain joins TRBV12-5 and TRBJ1-4; D remains ambiguous. There are 12 residues in the CDR3. Trimming shortened V by 5 bases and J by 5 bases, and 6 bases separated the two germline ends. The V gene's germline CDR1 is LGHNT and CDR2 FRNRAP. Written as DNA, the CDR3 is TGTGCTAGTGGTCGGTTAAATGAAAAACTGTTTTTT. Translated, it gives CASGRLNEKLFF.

This clone has more than one count but fewer than ten. This rearrangement joins TRBV6-6 to TRBJ1-5, with D possibly being TRBD1 (5 bases). V was shortened by 2 bases and J by 4 bases, with 12 bases between the two germline ends. The V gene's germline CDR1 is MNHNY and CDR2 SVGAGI (reference sequence). This CDR3 contains 15 residues. In DNA, the CDR3 is TGTGCCAGCAGTTACCAGCCACAGGTGAATCAGCCCCAGCATTTT. Translated: CASSYQPQVNQPQHF.

A few counts support this clone. The chain couples TRBV7-2 to TRBJ2-6, with a weak D call TRBD2 (5 bases). Per germline, CDR1 SGHTA and CDR2 FQGNSA. The CDR3 loop spans 16 amino acids. Trimming took off 4 bases at V and 0 bases at J, with 10 bases between the two ends. The CDR3 nucleotides read TGTGCCAGCAGCTCAGCCGCGGGCTCTGGGGCCAACGTCCTGACTTTC. Residues: CASSSAAGSGANVLTF.

Only one count was recorded for this clone. This rearrangement joins TRBV30 to TRBJ1-6; possible D gene TRBD1, 5 bases. The CDR3 is 15 residues long. Germline CDR1 is GTSNPN and CDR2 is SVGIG (reference sequence). V lost 1 base to trimming and J lost 0 bases, with 7 bases between them. This CDR3 reads CAWSEGSSYNSPLHF. The CDR3 nucleotides read TGTGCCTGGAGTGAGGGGAGCTCCTATAATTCACCCCTCCACTTT.

This clone was observed at least ten times. This sequence joins TRBV6-1 and TRBJ1-2; 8 bases align to TRBD1. Germline loops: CDR1 MNHNS, CDR2 SASEGT. V lost 4 bases to trimming and J lost 6 bases; unmatched junction nucleotides: 7. The CDR3 spans 14 residues. The DNA for the CDR3 is TGTGCCAGCAGTGCCTGGCAGGGGGCGGATGGCTACACCTTC. Amino acid sequence: CASSAWQGADGYTF.

J is TRBJ2-7 and V is TRBV6-5; 8 bases line up with TRBD2. This CDR3 comprises 15 residues. V lost 2 bases, J lost 0 bases, and 3 bases stayed unmatched. Looked up from germline, CDR1 is MNHEY and CDR2 is SVGAGI. DNA of the CDR3: TGTGCCAGCAGTTACCCCCGGGGGGGCTCCTACGAGCAGTACTTC. Translation gives CASSYPRGGSYEQYF.

The chain links TRBV7-3 to TRBJ2-5; 7 bases line up with TRBD2. This CDR3 spans 13 amino acids. Germline V CDR1 and CDR2: SGHTA, FQGTGA. Trimming at V came to 6 bases and at J to 6 bases, leaving 7 bases not matched to a gene. The CDR3 spells CASRSSGEKTQYF. The CDR3 DNA sequence: TGTGCCAGCAGGTCGAGCGGGGAAAAGACCCAGTACTTC.

This chain joins TRBV12-5 and TRBJ2-7; 9 positions agree with TRBD2. The CDR3 contains 15 residues. CDR1 is LGHNT, CDR2 FRNRAP, per germline. Losses at the gene ends were 5 bases for V and 7 bases for J; bases not matched to a gene: 12. The CDR3, as DNA: TGTGCTAGTGGTCTCTCGGCTAGCGGGGTAGGGGAGCAGTACTTC. Translating gives CASGLSASGVGEQYF.

The chain couples TRBV21-1 to TRBJ2-5; the table's TRBD2 call for D was not verified on the DNA. TRBV21-1 is flagged as a pseudogene. The CDR3 length is 16 residues. The CDR3 here is CASSSARGGPQETQYF. CDR3 sequence (DNA): TGTGCCAGCAGCTCAGCGCGGGGGGGCCCCCAAGAGACCCAGTACTTC.

V and J are TRBV5-1 and TRBJ2-5, with D perhaps assigned TRBD1 or TRBD2 (5 bases each). Germline V gene lookup returns CDR1 SGHRS and CDR2 YFSETQ. Trimming left V 2 bases short and J 4 bases short, with 18 bases between. This CDR3 is 16 amino acids long. CDR3: CASSLAESPGRETQYF. The CDR3 DNA reads TGCGCCAGCAGCTTAGCAGAGAGCCCGGGGCGAGAGACCCAGTACTTC.

This clone turned up a few times. V is TRBV9 and J is TRBJ1-3, with TRBD1 as a possible D gene (6 bases). Germline CDR1 and CDR2: SGDLS and YYNGEE. The V and J ends lost 0 bases and 4 bases respectively, with 23 bases between them. The CDR3 is 19 amino acids. CDR3 loop: CASSVAGGGGIARGNTIYF. CDR3 coding DNA: TGTGCCAGCAGCGTAGCTGGGGGCGGGGGAATCGCGCGCGGAAACACCATATATTTT.

The J gene is TRBJ1-2, the V gene TRBV18, with D possibly being TRBD1 (5 bases). The CDR3 loop spans 15 amino acids. V lost 3 bases and J 2 bases, leaving 13 bases between the germline ends. CDR1 is KGHSH, CDR2 LQKENI, per germline. This CDR3 is CASSPLRGYNYGYTF. In nucleotides, the CDR3 is TGTGCCAGCTCACCTCTAAGGGGTTACAACTATGGCTACACCTTC. The full variable domain, in which reference TRBV18 and TRBJ1-2 provide the parts outside the CDR3, is NAGVMQNPRHLVRRRGQEARLRCSPMKGHSHVYWYRQLPEEGLKFMVYLQKENIIDESGMPKERFSAEFPKEGPSILRIQQVVRGDSAAYFCASSPLRGYNYGYTFGSGTRLTVV.

The V and J genes are TRBV28 and TRBJ1-1, with D unresolved. V shed 6 bases and J shed 5 bases, with 16 bases lying between them. This CDR3 contains 14 residues. Germline CDR1 and CDR2: MDHEN and SYDVKM. The CDR3 nucleotides read TGTGCCAGCAGCCCGCCGGGGATTGGGACTGAAGCTTTCTTT. This sequence encodes CASSPPGIGTEAFF. The whole variable domain, filled in from reference TRBV28 and TRBJ1-1, reads DVKVTQSSRYLVKRTGEKVFLECVQDMDHENMFWYRQDPGLGLRLIYFSYDVKMKEKGDIPEGYSVSREKKERFSLILESASTNQTSMYLCASSPPGIGTEAFFGQGTRLTVV.

Details on this clone: One end of the junction varies from germline; a read error may be responsible. This rearrangement joins TRBV7-7 to TRBJ2-5; 8 bases are a match to TRBD2. This CDR3 comprises 13 residues. The germline CDR1 and CDR2 sequences are SSHAT and FNYEAQ (reference sequence). The DNA of the CDR3 is TGTGCTAGCAGCTTCGGGGGGGCGGAGACCCAGTACTTC. It translates to CASSFGGAETQYF.

This clone was observed once. This chain uses TRBV7-9 with TRBJ1-2; 8 bases are a match to TRBD1. J was trimmed by 0 bases and V by 4 bases; bases with no gene match: 4. Germline V CDR1 and CDR2: SEHNR, FQNEAQ (reference sequence). The length of the CDR3 is 15 residues. CDR3 in amino acids: CASSSPGQANYGYTF. The DNA for the CDR3 is TGTGCCAGCAGCTCACCGGGACAGGCTAACTATGGCTACACCTTC.

In this sample, this clone turned up once. The V and J genes are TRBV2 and TRBJ2-5; 13 nucleotides match TRBD2. This CDR3 spans 15 amino acids. V shed 4 bases and J 5 bases; nucleotides not matched to a gene: 4. The V gene's germline CDR1 is SNHLY and CDR2 FYNNEI. The CDR3 region has the DNA TGTGCCAGCAGTGGACTAGCGGGGGGCCTGGAGACCCAGTACTTC. Amino acids: CASSGLAGGLETQYF.

This chain links TRBV27 with TRBJ2-7, with 10 positions matching TRBD2. V was pared by 4 bases and J by 4 bases, with 7 bases of the junction left unmatched. The CDR3 length is 15 residues. The V gene's germline CDR1 is MNHEY and CDR2 SMNVEV (reference sequence). This chain's CDR3 is CASSSTSGIKYEQYF. The CDR3 nucleotides are TGTGCCAGCAGTTCCACTAGCGGGATAAAATACGAGCAGTACTTC.

The gene calls are TRBV27 and TRBJ1-6; unclear D gene. V gave up 7 bases and J gave up 3 bases, with 13 bases separating them. The CDR3 contains 15 residues. Germline loops: CDR1 MNHEY, CDR2 SMNVEV (reference sequence). This CDR3 is CASIPRVGYNSPLHF. The CDR3 bases are TGTGCCAGCATCCCTCGGGTGGGCTATAATTCACCCCTCCACTTT.

The rearrangement links TRBV19 to TRBJ1-1; D gene ambiguous. The CDR3 length is 17 residues. The V end lost 3 bases, the J end lost 2 bases, and 19 bases lay between the germline ends. Germline lookup yields CDR1 LNHDA and CDR2 SQIVND (reference sequence). The CDR3 sequence is CASSMRIGRTHNTEAFF. The CDR3 DNA reads as TGTGCCAGTAGTATGAGAATCGGACGGACTCATAACACTGAAGCTTTCTTT.

The rearrangement links TRBV5-1 to TRBJ2-3; D may be TRBD1 or TRBD2 (6 bases each). Germline V gene sequence: CDR1 SGHRS, CDR2 YFSETQ. Trimming took off 7 bases at V and 0 bases at J, with 12 bases between the two ends. There are 14 residues in the CDR3. In DNA form, the CDR3 reads TGCGCCAGCGAACGGGGGCCGAGCACAGATACGCAGTATTTT. Its translation: CASERGPSTDTQYF.

This clone was seen at least ten times. The chain has TRBV9 and TRBJ1-1; D unclear. This CDR3 region has 15 residues. V was clipped by 0 bases and J by 5 bases, with 14 bases between them. Germline CDR1 is SGDLS and CDR2 is YYNGEE. The CDR3 spells CASSVVPDAQTEAFF. DNA for the CDR3: TGTGCCAGCAGCGTAGTACCGGACGCGCAGACTGAAGCTTTCTTT.

The CDR3 coding sequence is TGTGCCAGCAGTGCCGGGACAGGGGGCCGGAAAGCTTTCTTT. This codes for CASSAGTGGRKAFF. The chain employs TRBV2 and TRBJ1-1; 12 bases match TRBD1. CDR1 SNHLY and CDR2 FYNNEI come from the germline V gene. V trimming: 4 bases; J trimming: 9 bases; junction bases outside the gene matches: 6. This CDR3 has 14 amino acids.

This clone is a singleton in its sample. The chain uses TRBV10-3 and TRBJ1-2; D is uncertain. From germline, CDR1 is ENHRY and CDR2 SYGVKD. V was pared by 4 bases and J by 2 bases, with 8 bases between. CDR3 length: 13 amino acids. CDR3 nucleotide sequence: TGTGCCATCAGTGTGGCACAAAACTATGGCTACACCTTC. This gives the protein CAISVAQNYGYTF.

V and J are TRBV5-4 and TRBJ1-5; D remains ambiguous. In germline, CDR1 is SGHNT, CDR2 YYREEE (reference sequence). The CDR3 contains 14 residues. V lost 4 bases and J 8 bases, leaving 16 bases between the germline ends. The CDR3 DNA sequence: TGTGCCAGCAGCCCCGGACGGGGTAGCGAGCCCCAGCATTTT. Translation: CASSPGRGSEPQHF.

This chain joins TRBV10-3 and TRBJ2-1; TRBD2 aligns across 11 bases. With V trimmed by 4 bases and J by 5 bases, 10 bases remained unmatched. There are 17 residues in the CDR3. Germline V CDR1 and CDR2: ENHRY, SYGVKD. The CDR3 reads CAISARLAGGINNEQFF. DNA for the CDR3: TGTGCCATCAGTGCTCGGCTAGCGGGAGGAATCAACAATGAGCAGTTCTTC.